This T cell receptor (beta chain) was observed in a study of blood T cell repertoires in COVID-19. CDR3 length equals 15 residues. Unmatched junction bases numbered 11, after V lost 6 bases and J lost 5 bases. Germline CDR1 KGHSH, CDR2 LQKENI. Only in-frame clones appear in the TCRdb table, and some are missing; sequencing was by immunoSEQ multiplex PCR. The sample carries 350,000 to 500,000 clones, about 87% recorded once. This rearrangement joins TRBV18 to TRBJ1-1; TRBD1 matches 8 bases. Sequences were obtained from peripheral blood. The clonotype was recovered from a man between 18 and 35 years old with COVID-19, enrolled during active disease. The CDR3 reads CASSLTGQGGTEAFF. The CDR3 DNA is TGTGCCAGCTCCCTGACCGGACAGGGCGGAACTGAAGCTTTCTTT.